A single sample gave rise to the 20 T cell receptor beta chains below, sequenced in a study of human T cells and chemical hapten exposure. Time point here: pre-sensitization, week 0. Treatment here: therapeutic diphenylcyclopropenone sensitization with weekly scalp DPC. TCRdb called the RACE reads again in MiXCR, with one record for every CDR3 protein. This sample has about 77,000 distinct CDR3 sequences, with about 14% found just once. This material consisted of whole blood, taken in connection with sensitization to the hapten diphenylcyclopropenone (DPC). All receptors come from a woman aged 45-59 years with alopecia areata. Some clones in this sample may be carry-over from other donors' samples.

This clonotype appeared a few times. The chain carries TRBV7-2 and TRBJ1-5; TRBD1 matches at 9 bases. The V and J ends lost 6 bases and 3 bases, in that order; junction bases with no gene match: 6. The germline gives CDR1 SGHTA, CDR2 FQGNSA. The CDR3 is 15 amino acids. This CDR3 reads CASSQTGGDNQPQHF. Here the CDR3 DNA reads TGTGCCAGCAGTCAAACAGGGGGCGACAATCAGCCCCAGCATTTT.

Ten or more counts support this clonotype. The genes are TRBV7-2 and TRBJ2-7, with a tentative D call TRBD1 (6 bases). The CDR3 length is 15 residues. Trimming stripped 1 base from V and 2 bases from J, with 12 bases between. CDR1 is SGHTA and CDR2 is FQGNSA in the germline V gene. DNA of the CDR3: TGTGCCAGCAGCTTAGAGCCACGGACAGCCTACGAGCAGTACTTC. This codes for CASSLEPRTAYEQYF.

The CDR3: CASRSLGTASNQPQHF. The CDR3 nucleotides read TGTGCCAGCAGATCCCTCGGGACAGCCAGCAATCAGCCCCAGCATTTT. V usage is TRBV19 and J usage is TRBJ1-5; 7 bases map to TRBD1. The J segment lost 1 base and the V segment lost 9 bases, leaving 12 bases of the junction unmatched. The CDR3 has 16 amino acids. Looked up from germline, CDR1 is LNHDA and CDR2 is SQIVND (reference sequence).

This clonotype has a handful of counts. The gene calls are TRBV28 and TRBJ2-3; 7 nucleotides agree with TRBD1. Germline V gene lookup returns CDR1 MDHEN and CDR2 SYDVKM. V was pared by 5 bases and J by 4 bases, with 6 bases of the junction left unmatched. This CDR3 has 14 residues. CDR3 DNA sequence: TGTGCCAGCAGTCCCTCGACAGGGCCAGATACGCAGTATTTT. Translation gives CASSPSTGPDTQYF.

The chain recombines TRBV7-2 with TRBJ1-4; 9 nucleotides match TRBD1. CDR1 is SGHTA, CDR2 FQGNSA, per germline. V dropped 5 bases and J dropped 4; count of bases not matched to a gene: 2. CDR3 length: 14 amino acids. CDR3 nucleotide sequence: TGTGCCAGCAGCCCGGACAGGGGTAATGAAAAACTGTTTTTT. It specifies CASSPDRGNEKLFF. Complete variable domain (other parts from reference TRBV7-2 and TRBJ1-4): GAGVSQSPSNKVTEKGKDVELRCDPISGHTALYWYRQSLGQGLEFLIYFQGNSAPDKSGLPSDRFSAERTGGSVSTLTIQRTQQEDSAVYLCASSPDRGNEKLFFGSGTQLSVL.

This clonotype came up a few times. Here the CDR3 DNA reads TGCAGTGCCATAGACAGGGGCCTCTATGGCTACACCTTC. This codes for CSAIDRGLYGYTF. This sequence joins TRBV20-1 and TRBJ1-2, with TRBD1 matching 8 bases. The ends lost 6 bases at V and 4 bases at J; junction bases unmatched: 7. In germline, CDR1 is DFQATT, CDR2 SNEGSKA (reference sequence). This CDR3 has 13 residues.

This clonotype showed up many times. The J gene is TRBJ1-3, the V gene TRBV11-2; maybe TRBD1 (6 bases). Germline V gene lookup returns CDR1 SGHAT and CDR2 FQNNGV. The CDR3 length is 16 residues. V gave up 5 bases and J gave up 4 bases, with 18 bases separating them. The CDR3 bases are TGTGCCAGCAGCCCCCCTGGTTGGGGGCGAGGAAACACCATATATTTT. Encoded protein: CASSPPGWGRGNTIYF.

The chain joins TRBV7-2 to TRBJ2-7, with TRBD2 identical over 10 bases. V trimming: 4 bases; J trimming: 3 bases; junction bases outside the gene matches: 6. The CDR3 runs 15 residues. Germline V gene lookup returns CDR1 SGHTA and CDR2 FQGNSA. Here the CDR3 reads CASSSPGLAHYEQYF. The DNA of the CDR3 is TGTGCCAGCAGCTCTCCGGGACTAGCGCACTACGAGCAGTACTTC.

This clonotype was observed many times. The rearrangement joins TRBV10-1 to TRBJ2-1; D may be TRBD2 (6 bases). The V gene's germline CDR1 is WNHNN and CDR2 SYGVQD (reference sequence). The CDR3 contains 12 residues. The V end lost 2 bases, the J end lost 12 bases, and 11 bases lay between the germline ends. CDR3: CASSEDRDSQFF. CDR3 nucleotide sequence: TGCGCCAGCAGTGAGGACCGGGACTCGCAGTTCTTC.

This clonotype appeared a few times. In DNA, the CDR3 is TGCGCCAGCAGCCAAGATCCGCTATTATCTTCCCAGTATGGCTACACCTTC. Translating gives CASSQDPLLSSQYGYTF. The V and J genes are TRBV4-1 and TRBJ1-2; no reliable D call. In germline, CDR1 is MGHRA, CDR2 YSYEKL. The CDR3 runs 17 residues. Deletions cut 0 bases from V and 5 bases from J, with 19 bases between.

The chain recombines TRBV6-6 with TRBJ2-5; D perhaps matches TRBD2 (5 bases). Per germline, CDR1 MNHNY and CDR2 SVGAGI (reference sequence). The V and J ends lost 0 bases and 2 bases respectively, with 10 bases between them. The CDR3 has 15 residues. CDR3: CASSYSGNRQETQYF. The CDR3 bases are TGTGCCAGCAGTTACTCCGGGAACAGACAAGAGACCCAGTACTTC.

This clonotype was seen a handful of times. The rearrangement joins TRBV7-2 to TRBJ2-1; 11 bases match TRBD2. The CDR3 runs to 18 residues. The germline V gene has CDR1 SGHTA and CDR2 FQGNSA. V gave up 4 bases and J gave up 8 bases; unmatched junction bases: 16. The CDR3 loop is CASSSRRTSGSMPYEQFF. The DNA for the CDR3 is TGTGCCAGCAGCTCCCGACGTACTAGCGGGAGTATGCCGTATGAGCAGTTCTTC.

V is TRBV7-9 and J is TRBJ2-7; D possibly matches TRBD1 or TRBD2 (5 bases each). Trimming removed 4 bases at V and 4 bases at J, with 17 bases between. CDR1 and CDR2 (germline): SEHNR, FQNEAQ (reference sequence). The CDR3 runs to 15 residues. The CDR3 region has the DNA TGTGCCAGCAGCTCGGGACCTAAAGGATTATACGAGCAGTACTTC. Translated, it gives CASSSGPKGLYEQYF.

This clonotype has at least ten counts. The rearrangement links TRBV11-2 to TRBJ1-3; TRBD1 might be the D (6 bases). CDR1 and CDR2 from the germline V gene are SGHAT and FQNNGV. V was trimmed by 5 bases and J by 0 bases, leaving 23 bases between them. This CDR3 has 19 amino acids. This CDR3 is CASSHNRVRPASSGNTIYF. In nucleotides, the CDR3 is TGTGCCAGCAGCCACAACAGGGTTAGACCTGCCAGCTCTGGAAACACCATATATTTT.

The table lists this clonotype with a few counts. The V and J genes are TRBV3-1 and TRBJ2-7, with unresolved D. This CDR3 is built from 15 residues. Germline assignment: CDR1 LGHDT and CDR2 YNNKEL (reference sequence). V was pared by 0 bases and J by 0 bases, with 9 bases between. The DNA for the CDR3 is TGTGCCAGCAGCCAAGAAAGCCGGAGCTCCTACGAGCAGTACTTC. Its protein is CASSQESRSSYEQYF.

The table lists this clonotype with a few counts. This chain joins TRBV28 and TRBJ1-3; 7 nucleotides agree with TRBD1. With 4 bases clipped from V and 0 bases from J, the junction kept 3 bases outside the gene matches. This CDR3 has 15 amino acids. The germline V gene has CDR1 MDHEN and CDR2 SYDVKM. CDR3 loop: CASSYRGFSGNTIYF. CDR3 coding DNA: TGTGCCAGCAGTTACAGGGGTTTCTCTGGAAACACCATATATTTT.

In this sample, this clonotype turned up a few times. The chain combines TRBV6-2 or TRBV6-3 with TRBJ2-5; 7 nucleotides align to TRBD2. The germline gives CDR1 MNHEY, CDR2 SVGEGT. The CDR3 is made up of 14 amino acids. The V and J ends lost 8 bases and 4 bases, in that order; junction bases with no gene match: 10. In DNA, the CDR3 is TGTGCCAGCCTCCGGGCGGGAGTAAGAGAGACCCAGTACTTC. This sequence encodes CASLRAGVRETQYF.

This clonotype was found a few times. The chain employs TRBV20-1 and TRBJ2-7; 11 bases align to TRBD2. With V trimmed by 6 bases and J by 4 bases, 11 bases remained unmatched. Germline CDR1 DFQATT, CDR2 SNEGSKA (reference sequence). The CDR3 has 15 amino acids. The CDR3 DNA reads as TGCAGTGCCAAGATAGCGGGAGGGACACAGTACGAGCAGTACTTC. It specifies CSAKIAGGTQYEQYF.

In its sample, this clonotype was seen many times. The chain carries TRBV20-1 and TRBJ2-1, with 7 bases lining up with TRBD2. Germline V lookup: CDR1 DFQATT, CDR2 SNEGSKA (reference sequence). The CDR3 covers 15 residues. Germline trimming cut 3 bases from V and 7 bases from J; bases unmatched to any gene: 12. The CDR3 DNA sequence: TGCAGTGCTAGTAACGGACTAGATTACCGTAATGAGCAGTTCTTC. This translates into CSASNGLDYRNEQFF.

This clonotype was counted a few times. CDR3 protein: CAISGTGTGANVLTF. CDR3 in DNA: TGTGCCATCAGCGGGACAGGGACCGGGGCCAACGTCCTGACTTTC. The chain uses TRBV10-3 and TRBJ2-6; 9 bases fit TRBD1. The CDR3 runs to 15 residues. Germline-derived CDR1 and CDR2 are ENHRY and SYGVKD. J was trimmed by 4 bases and V by 6 bases; bases with no gene match: 4.